Sequencing of this T cell receptor (beta chain) was carried out in a study of blood T cells in healthy people across ages (dated by TCRdb to the mid-2010s). About the investigation overall: In model experiments, template switching captured about one uniquely barcoded TCR beta cDNA molecule for every two T cells. Two additional independent replicas of 1 million unique cDNA reads from the same blood draw were analyzed for two donors (one aged 18 to 30 and one aged 80 or older). Donors of different ages were randomly distributed across sequencing lanes to avoid experimental bias. The study measured age-related changes in TCR beta repertoire diversity using deep sequencing normalized with unique cDNA molecular identifiers. The donors were divided into four age groups: young (average around 16 years), middle-aged (about 40), aged (approximately 62) and long-lived (around 87). Summary of the overall study and its limitations: As age increased, observed TCR beta diversity per million T cells dropped in a roughly linear way, and a significant reduction was already evident by age about 40. Compared with the aged group, the long-lived group had more naive CD4+ T cells, fewer expanded clones and increased TCR diversity, a pattern suggesting age selection. Because the CMV infection status of the donors was unknown, age-related changes in expanded clonotypes may potentially have been confounded. Since profiling was done on bulk unsorted PBMCs, naive and antigen-experienced compartments could not be conclusively compared. Estimates of total diversity based on one million sequenced T cells were considered lower bounds and underestimates. The percentage of naive T cells measured by flow cytometry correlated strongly with observed TCR beta diversity.

Preparation of the library involved 5' RACE. The sequencing machine was an Illumina HiSeq 2500. The second PCR ran for about 6 to 12 cycles and used a J-beta primer mix along with a sample-barcoded 5' primer. A template-switch 5' adaptor carrying 12 random nucleotides introduced a unique molecular identifier onto each TCR beta cDNA molecule. At least 2.5 million CDR3-containing paired-end reads were obtained from each sample. First-strand cDNA synthesis was performed from all RNA using the Mint cDNA synthesis kit, with priming by a TRBC-specific oligonucleotide. Following uracil-DNA glycosylase treatment, all cDNA underwent a first 18-cycle PCR with the universal primers M1SS and BC2_uni_R. The paper's data handling went like this. For normalization, 1 million high-quality reads were randomly selected from each sample, with every read carrying a distinct molecular identifier. Reads sharing molecular identifiers were discarded rather than binned into consensus sequences. MiTCR, run with a Q25 quality threshold and the strictest error-elimination algorithm, handled CDR3 identification, clonotype clustering and error correction. Lower-bound total TCR beta diversity was estimated with a nonparametric unseen species model using Euler transformation. TCRdb's own reprocessing of the public reads used fastp at Q25 and MiXCR and kept productive beta chains. Entries that share a CDR3 protein sequence are merged under the most common genes and DNA. TCRdb, not the original authors, processed these V and J calls. This sample has some 900,000 distinct CDR3 sequences in its table, and approximately 49% of those were observed once. Clones ranked in the top ten supply roughly 13% of the sample.

This clonotype was picked up a small number of times. Its specific antigen is unknown. Qualities for individual bases were not recorded, and no much larger clone is one base off. The germline ends are 6 bases apart after V is trimmed by 5 bases and J by 4 bases. For CDR1 and CDR2, the germline V gene lists SQVTM and ANQGSEA. CDR3 length: 11 amino acids, cysteine to phenylalanine. Only the CDR3 DNA stays, 33 bases, in frame from base 1. Systemically healthy Caucasian individuals from Russia, some 40 in total and aged roughly 6 to 100 years, were included as donors. Each donor gave around 9.9 milliliters of peripheral blood, collected into EDTA-treated Vacutainer tubes. Ficoll-Paque density-gradient centrifugation was used to isolate PBMCs, with at least 6 million obtained per sample. Total RNA was extracted from PBMCs with Trizol reagent, with at least 6 micrograms obtained per sample. Naive CD45RAhigh/CD27high T cell percentages were measured by flow cytometry on a PBMC aliquot from every donor.

The rearrangement combines TRBV29-1 with TRBJ2-1; the D gene remains uncertain. Sequencing used blood. This clonotype was obtained from a man aged 25-45 years in good health. The nucleotide sequence reads as follows: TGCAGCGTTTGGGATTACAATGAGCAGTTCTTC. It encodes CSVWDYNEQFF.